The clone carrying this TCR beta chain was counted a few times. The antigen remains unidentified. This sample is part of a study of identical twins. Findings and caveats of the study: Analyses based on zero insertions could be partly confounded by invariant MAIT and iNKT cells.

TCRdb re-called the 5' RACE reads with MiXCR, one entry per CDR3 protein. The sample has about 190,000 distinct CDR3 sequences; approximately 15% are singletons. Germline CDR1 reads LGHDT; CDR2 reads YNNKEL (reference sequence). V lost 1 base to trimming and J lost 8 bases, with 14 bases between them. The CDR3 totals 14 residues. This sample was also put to use in a study of T cells expressing NK-cell markers.

This chain links TRBV3-1 with TRBJ1-1; D is unresolved. The source is a woman in her late teens or twenties in good health. Sequenced: CD8+ T cells sorted from blood. Here the CDR3 reads CASSQVWGGQEAFF. CDR3 DNA: TGTGCCAGCAGCCAAGTCTGGGGTGGGCAAGAAGCTTTCTTT.